This T cell receptor (beta chain) was sequenced during a study of blood T cells in healthy people across ages. There are 16 residues in the CDR3. Germline V gene sequence: CDR1 MDHEN, CDR2 SYDVKM. V was shortened by 3 bases and J by 3 bases, with 17 bases between the two germline ends. Drawn from each donor were 9 to 10 milliliters of peripheral blood. Only a few counts were recorded for this clonotype. Its antigen remains unknown. Findings of the study overall: Because sorting was not performed, PBMCs prevented conclusive naive versus antigen-experienced comparison.

A second 7 to 11 cycle PCR used barcoded and J-beta primers. Researchers report that a template-switch adaptor with 12 random nucleotides tagged each cDNA molecule. Using its own MiXCR run on the 5' RACE reads, TCRdb lists one record per CDR3 protein. This table has about 970,000 distinct CDR3 sequences, roughly 51% appearing once. Sequencing used blood. The V gene is TRBV28, the J gene TRBJ2-5, with a possible D match to TRBD1 (5 bases). The clonotype comes from a woman aged 55-70 years in good health. CDR3 in amino acids: CASSFQSREDKETQYF. CDR3 nucleotide sequence: TGTGCCAGCAGTTTTCAATCCAGGGAAGATAAAGAGACCCAGTACTTC. The entire variable domain, with the rest obtained from reference TRBV28 and TRBJ2-5, is as follows: DVKVTQSSRYLVKRTGEKVFLECVQDMDHENMFWYRQDPGLGLRLIYFSYDVKMKEKGDIPEGYSVSREKKERFSLILESASTNQTSMYLCASSFQSREDKETQYFGPGTRLLVL.